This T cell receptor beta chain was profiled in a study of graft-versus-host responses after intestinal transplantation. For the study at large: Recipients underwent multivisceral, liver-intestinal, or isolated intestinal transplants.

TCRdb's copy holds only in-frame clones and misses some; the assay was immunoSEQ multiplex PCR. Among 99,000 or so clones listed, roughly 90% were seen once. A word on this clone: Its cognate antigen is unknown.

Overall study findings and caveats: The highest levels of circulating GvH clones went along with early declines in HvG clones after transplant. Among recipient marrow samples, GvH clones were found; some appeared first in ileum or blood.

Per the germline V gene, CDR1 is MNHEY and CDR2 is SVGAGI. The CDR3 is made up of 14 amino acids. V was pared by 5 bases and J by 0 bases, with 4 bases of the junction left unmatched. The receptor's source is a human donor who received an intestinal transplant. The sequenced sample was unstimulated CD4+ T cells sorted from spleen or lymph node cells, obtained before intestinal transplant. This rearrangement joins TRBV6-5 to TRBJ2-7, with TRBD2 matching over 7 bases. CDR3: CASSQSSGSYEQYF. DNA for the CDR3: TGTGCCAGCAGTCAGTCTAGCGGCTCCTACGAGCAGTACTTC.